Relative to its sample, the clone carrying this T cell receptor beta chain is medium-sized. J lost 3 bases, V lost 3 bases, and 0 bases had no gene match. The CDR3 loop spans 13 amino acids. Per the germline V gene, CDR1 is KGHDR and CDR2 is SFDVKD. MiXCR was run by TCRdb on the reads, yielding one entry per CDR3 protein. The table records about 740 distinct CDR3 sequences, approximately 8% of them present only once. This TCR was recovered from a human donor with rheumatoid arthritis. The chain recombines TRBV24-1 with TRBJ2-5; 7 bases agree with TRBD1. Material: CD4+ T cells from synovial fluid. CDR3 sequence reads: CATSDDREETQYF. In DNA form, the CDR3 reads TGTGCCACCAGTGATGACAGGGAAGAGACCCAGTACTTC.